The 27 T cell receptor beta chains below all came from one sample that was sequenced in a study of regulatory T cells in long-lasting Graves disease. Arm-PCR of CDR3 regions with iRepertoire HTBI primers generated TCR beta libraries. TCRdb ran MiXCR on the multiplex PCR reads and lists one entry per CDR3 protein. The table includes 500,000 or so distinct CDR3 sequences, 15% to 20% detected once. The time point was: newly diagnosed GD, antithyroid drugs for less than 3 months. Construction of the TCR library relied on RNA isolated from PBMCs. This sample was shared with a second study, whose subject was T cells in Graves' hyperthyroidism and ophthalmopathy.

Sample: peripheral blood mononuclear cells (PBMCs), taken at new diagnosis, from a patient treated with antithyroid drugs. All receptors come from a middle-aged man with Graves disease.

A note on this clonotype: The junction departs from the called germline gene at one end, perhaps through a read error. The CDR3 loop reads CAGSLVGDTEASF. DNA of the CDR3: TGCGCCGGCAGTTTGGTGGGAGACACTGAAGCTTCCTTT. This sequence joins TRBV12-3 or TRBV12-4 and TRBJ1-1; D is unclear. This CDR3 is built from 13 residues.

In this sample, this clonotype turned up a few times. This chain joins TRBV4-1 and TRBJ2-3, with D possibly called TRBD1 or TRBD2 (5 bases each). The CDR3 sequence is 16 residues long. The germline V gene encodes CDR1 MGHRA and CDR2 YSYEKL. The ends were cut back, 4 bases at V and 4 bases at J, with 18 bases in the middle. CDR3 sequence reads: CASSPGNRHSADTQYF. As DNA, the CDR3 is TGCGCCAGCAGCCCAGGGAATAGACATAGCGCAGATACGCAGTATTTT.

This clonotype has at least ten counts. V gene TRBV18 combines with J gene TRBJ2-5, with D maybe TRBD2 (6 bases). This CDR3 is 13 amino acids long. Germline V CDR1 and CDR2: KGHSH, LQKENI. The V end was cut by 8 bases, the J end by 5 bases, with 15 bases between. As DNA, the CDR3 is TGTGCCAGCGCAACGACTAGAAGTGAGACCCAGTACTTC. This codes for CASATTRSETQYF.

This clonotype showed up many times. The chain combines TRBV20-1 with TRBJ2-1, with unresolved D. The length of the CDR3 is 11 residues. Germline lookup yields CDR1 DFQATT and CDR2 SNEGSKA (reference sequence). Trimming pared 2 bases from V and 10 bases from J, leaving 9 bases between. CDR3 protein: CSARRVEEQFF. In nucleotides, the CDR3 is TGCAGTGCTAGACGGGTAGAGGAGCAGTTCTTC.

This clonotype was observed at least ten times. The chain couples TRBV11-2 to TRBJ2-1; 11 nucleotides line up with TRBD2. CDR1 and CDR2 (germline): SGHAT, FQNNGV. J lost 4 bases, V lost 5 bases, and 4 bases had no gene match. CDR3 size: 15 residues. The CDR3 sequence: CASSTSGSAYNEQFF. CDR3 nucleotide sequence: TGTGCCAGCAGCACTAGCGGGAGTGCATACAATGAGCAGTTCTTC.

J is TRBJ2-2 and V is TRBV27; no clear D gene. The germline CDR1 and CDR2 sequences are MNHEY and SMNVEV (reference sequence). V lost 1 base and J 5 bases, leaving 8 bases between the germline ends. This CDR3 has 14 residues. In DNA, the CDR3 is TGTGCCAGCAGTTTATATGGTCCGACCGGGGAGCTGTTTTTT. This codes for CASSLYGPTGELFF.

V gene TRBV29-1 combines with J gene TRBJ2-1; 10 nucleotides line up with TRBD2. CDR1 is SQVTM and CDR2 is ANQGSEA in the germline V gene. CDR3 length: 13 residues. Germline trimming cut 5 bases from V and 6 bases from J; bases unmatched to any gene: 4. CDR3 sequence reads: CSVTTSGPNEQFF. In DNA, the CDR3 is TGCAGCGTTACGACTAGCGGGCCCAATGAGCAGTTCTTC.

In the case of this clonotype: A much more abundant neighbour one base away suggests this may be a read error. The chain links TRBV10-3 to TRBJ1-5, with D possibly matching TRBD1 (5 bases). The CDR3 is made up of 17 amino acids. Germline assignment: CDR1 ENHRY and CDR2 SYGVKD. Trimming removed 4 bases from V and 4 bases from J, with 20 bases in between. The DNA for the CDR3 is TGTGCCATCAGTGGGGAGGGTGGCCAGGGCGAAAATCAGCCCCAGCATTTT. The encoded protein is CAISGEGGQGENQPQHF.

V and J are TRBV28 and TRBJ2-3; D might be TRBD2 (5 bases). Germline CDR1 MDHEN, CDR2 SYDVKM. The V end lost 6 bases, the J end lost 1 base, and 14 bases lay between the germline ends. CDR3 size: 15 residues. In DNA, the CDR3 is TGTGCCAGCAGCCCTCTTGGACTCGGCACAGATACGCAGTATTTT. This sequence encodes CASSPLGLGTDTQYF.

The sample holds a few counts of this clonotype. The chain joins TRBV2 to TRBJ1-5; D ambiguous. CDR3 length: 16 residues. Germline V CDR1 and CDR2: SNHLY, FYNNEI. V was clipped by 6 bases and J by 5 bases, with 20 bases between them. CDR3 nucleotide sequence: TGTGCCAGCAGCGCTGGCCCGGAGATTGGTTATCAGCCCCAGCATTTT. Its translation: CASSAGPEIGYQPQHF.

This clonotype appeared many times. The V gene is TRBV12-3 or TRBV12-4, the J gene TRBJ1-1; D gene uncertain. The CDR3 is made up of 11 amino acids. The V and J ends lost 6 bases and 3 bases respectively, with 5 bases between them. Written as DNA, the CDR3 is TGTGCCAGCAGCCCTGACACTGAAGCTTTCTTT. As protein: CASSPDTEAFF.

At least ten counts were recorded for this clonotype. This chain joins TRBV2 and TRBJ2-3, with D possibly TRBD1 on 6 matching bases. The V end lost 8 bases, the J end lost 2 bases, and 17 bases lay between the germline ends. Germline V gene lookup returns CDR1 SNHLY and CDR2 FYNNEI. The CDR3 is made up of 15 amino acids. In nucleotides, the CDR3 is TGTGCCAGCTCCCGAGGGGCAGGGGACACAGATACGCAGTATTTT. Amino acids: CASSRGAGDTDTQYF.

Comment on this clonotype: This may arise from a read error, as a much more abundant clone is one base away. The chain employs TRBV15 and TRBJ2-1; D is unresolved. The last part of the DNA fits TRBJ2-7 better; the J call may be wrong. This CDR3 is built from 11 residues. CDR1 is LNHNV, CDR2 YYDKDF, per germline (reference sequence). CDR3 protein: CATSRENEQYF. The CDR3 DNA sequence: TGTGCCACCAGCAGAGAGAACGAGCAGTACTTC.

The table lists this clonotype with many counts. The rearrangement links TRBV20-1 to TRBJ2-5; D gene uncertain. This CDR3 is 11 amino acids long. Trimming cost V 5 bases and J 5 bases, with 9 bases left between them. Germline CDR1 and CDR2: DFQATT and SNEGSKA (reference sequence). CDR3 sequence (DNA): TGCAGTGCTGCCCATGGGGAGACCCAGTACTTC. It yields the protein CSAAHGETQYF.

V usage is TRBV5-1 and J usage is TRBJ2-5, with D perhaps assigned TRBD1 or TRBD2 (5 bases each). The germline V gene has CDR1 SGHRS and CDR2 YFSETQ. V was clipped by 4 bases and J by 3 bases, with 13 bases between them. This CDR3 contains 14 residues. The DNA for the CDR3 is TGCGCCAGCAGCCCCCCGGGGCAGGAAGAGACCCAGTACTTC. This codes for CASSPPGQEETQYF.

This clonotype came up many times. This chain connects TRBV27 to TRBJ2-7; D ambiguous. CDR1 MNHEY and CDR2 SMNVEV come from the germline V gene (reference sequence). Trimming stripped 6 bases from V and 6 bases from J, with 18 bases between. The CDR3 spans 14 residues. The DNA for the CDR3 is TGTGCCAGCAGCCCCGTTCGTTGGTCAGGCGAGCAGTACTTC. Its translation is CASSPVRWSGEQYF.

This clonotype was counted many times. The CDR3 DNA is TGTGCCAGCAGTGAAGGATCGTTCAGGGCCAACAGCAATCAGCCCCAGCATTTT. Its translation: CASSEGSFRANSNQPQHF. The chain has TRBV6-1 and TRBJ1-5; TRBD1 might be the D (5 bases). Trimming shortened V by 1 base and J by 1 base, and 17 bases separated the two germline ends. CDR3 length: 18 amino acids. The V gene's germline CDR1 is MNHNS and CDR2 SASEGT.

In its sample, this clonotype was seen a few times. The V gene is TRBV28, the J gene TRBJ1-6, with 10 positions matching TRBD1. The CDR3 has 18 amino acids. Germline loops: CDR1 MDHEN, CDR2 SYDVKM. The V gene end was trimmed by 1 base and the J gene end by 8 bases; junction bases not matched to a gene: 11. The CDR3 sequence is CASSLYRGGTGDHSPLHF. DNA for the CDR3: TGTGCCAGCAGTTTATATAGGGGAGGGACAGGGGATCATTCACCCCTCCACTTT.

In its sample, this clonotype was seen many times. The V gene is TRBV20-1, the J gene TRBJ2-3, with a possible D match to TRBD1 (6 bases). The CDR3 sequence is 15 residues long. Trimming pared 5 bases from V and 0 bases from J, leaving 15 bases between. Germline values: CDR1 DFQATT, CDR2 SNEGSKA (reference sequence). The CDR3 DNA is TGCAGTGCTGGGAGAGGGCAGGGGAGCACAGATACGCAGTATTTT. It translates to CSAGRGQGSTDTQYF.

The chain couples TRBV24-1 to TRBJ1-2; TRBD1 matches at 10 bases. J gave up 8 bases and V 3 bases, and 14 bases lay outside the gene matches. CDR3 length: 17 residues. The germline gives CDR1 KGHDR, CDR2 SFDVKD. The CDR3 coding sequence is TGTGCCACCAGTGATGGCCCTTCCCCGGGACAGGGGAGCGGCTACACCTTC. Amino acids: CATSDGPSPGQGSGYTF.

This clonotype appeared many times. The chain combines TRBV7-9 with TRBJ2-7, with 10 bases matching TRBD2. The CDR3 is 14 amino acids. V lost 5 bases and J lost 5; bases outside the gene matches: 6. The germline V gene has CDR1 SEHNR and CDR2 FQNEAQ (reference sequence). CDR3 coding DNA: TGTGCCAGCAGCCCACGGACTAGCGGAAACGAGCAGTACTTC. Translated, it gives CASSPRTSGNEQYF.

This chain links TRBV20-1 with TRBJ2-5; D may be TRBD2 (5 bases). Germline-derived CDR1 and CDR2 are DFQATT and SNEGSKA (reference sequence). With 4 bases removed from V and 7 bases from J, the gap between germline ends came to 19 bases. The CDR3 runs 14 residues. This CDR3 reads CSAMDSSPWGTQYF. The CDR3 region has the DNA TGCAGTGCTATGGACTCTAGCCCTTGGGGGACCCAGTACTTC.

The chain uses TRBV28 and TRBJ2-1; D is unresolved. CDR1 and CDR2 (germline): MDHEN, SYDVKM. This CDR3 contains 13 residues. Between the trimmed V and J ends, which lost 5 bases and 5 bases, there was a span of 10 bases. CDR3 coding DNA: TGTGCCAGCAGTGCCCCCTTGGACAATGAGCAGTTCTTC. Encoded protein: CASSAPLDNEQFF.

This clonotype has a count of ten or more. The chain couples TRBV28 to TRBJ2-4; 10 bases line up with TRBD2. CDR1 is MDHEN, CDR2 SYDVKM, per germline. The V and J ends lost 2 bases and 0 bases, in that order; junction bases with no gene match: 13. This CDR3 spans 20 amino acids. The CDR3 reads CASSLGPLRTSGLAKNIQYF. The DNA of the CDR3 is TGTGCCAGCAGTTTAGGGCCCCTCCGGACTAGCGGTTTAGCCAAAAACATTCAGTACTTC.

This clonotype came up many times. The CDR3 DNA reads TGTGCCAGCAGTCGGGTGGGAGCTAACTATGGCTACACCTTC. Translating gives CASSRVGANYGYTF. This chain connects TRBV27 to TRBJ1-2; unclear D gene. V lost 5 bases and J lost 0, with 10 bases in between. The CDR3 loop spans 14 amino acids. Germline V gives CDR1 MNHEY, CDR2 SMNVEV (reference sequence).

On this clonotype itself: At one end the junction does not follow the germline gene, possibly because of a read error. In DNA, the CDR3 is TGCGGAGGAAGGACATCCTATGGCCACACCTTC. This translates into CGGRTSYGHTF. The chain is built from TRBV20-1 and TRBJ1-2; D perhaps matches TRBD1 (5 bases). The length of the CDR3 is 11 residues. Germline loops: CDR1 DFQATT, CDR2 SNEGSKA (reference sequence).

Ten or more counts support this clonotype. The CDR3 is CASSQTAKDGYTF. CDR3 nucleotides: TGTGCCAGCAGTCAGACCGCCAAGGATGGCTACACCTTC. The rearrangement links TRBV11-2 to TRBJ1-2; D is uncertain. Trimming stripped 6 bases from V and 6 bases from J, with 14 bases between. CDR1 is SGHAT and CDR2 is FQNNGV in the germline V gene. The CDR3 runs to 13 residues.